The rows below give T cell receptor beta chains drawn from one sample of a study of shared clonotypes between healthy human individuals. Libraries were prepared by immunoSEQ multiplex PCR; TCRdb keeps only in-frame clonotypes and omits some of them. The table records about 2.1 million clones, roughly 93% of them present only once. Material: naive CD8+ T cells from PBMCs. These receptors were obtained from a man aged 18 to 30 in good health. Some clones in this sample may be carry-over from other donors' samples. The CDR3 runs from the conserved cysteine through the conserved F or W. D genes are given only for firm matches. The size of a clone is reported for some rows only, either as once, few or many, or as a class for expanded clones.

j_call,d_call,v_call,clone_size,cdr3_nt,cdr3_aa
TRBJ2-5,TRBD2,TRBV7-8,NA,TGTGCCAGCAGCTTTGTGCTAGCGGGAGTGAAGGAGACCCAGTACTTC,CASSFVLAGVKETQYF
TRBJ1-4,TRBD1,TRBV11-2,NA,TGTGCCAGCAGCCCACGGACAGGGCAGTTAAGTGAAAAACTGTTTTTT,CASSPRTGQLSEKLFF
TRBJ2-7,TRBD2,TRBV11-2,NA,TGTGCCAGCAGCTCCCGGGGGGTATGGCACGAGCAGTACTTC,CASSSRGVWHEQYF
TRBJ1-2,NA,TRBV7-9,NA,TGTGCCAGCAGCCCGAGAGGGGGGGGCCCTGGCTACACCTTC,CASSPRGGGPGYTF
TRBJ2-2,NA,TRBV7-3,few,TGTGCCAGCAGCTTAACCGATGGGGAGCTGTTTTTT,CASSLTDGELFF
TRBJ1-1,NA,TRBV7-9,few,TGTGCCAGCAGCTTAGCGCCCGAGAACACTGAAGCTTTCTTT,CASSLAPENTEAFF
TRBJ2-4,NA,TRBV15,NA,TGTGCCACCAGCGGAAAACGGGACGCGAGGAACATTCAGTACTTC,CATSGKRDARNIQYF
TRBJ1-2,NA,TRBV28,once,TGTGCCAGCAGTCACCCGTGGACAGCTAACTATGGCTACACCTTC,CASSHPWTANYGYTF
TRBJ2-2,TRBD2,TRBV2,NA,TGTGCCAGCGTTAGAGGGACTAGCGGGACCCGGGGCACCGGGGAGCTGTTTTTT,CASVRGTSGTRGTGELFF
TRBJ2-2,NA,TRBV19,once,TGTGCCAGTAGTATGAAGGCCGGGGAGCTGTTTTTT,CASSMKAGELFF
TRBJ2-1,NA,TRBV9,NA,TGTGCCAGCAGCGTTGGCGGGGCCTCCTACAATGAGCAGTTCTTC,CASSVGGASYNEQFF
TRBJ1-5,NA,TRBV6-1,NA,TGTGCCAGCAGCCCCCCGGGACCCCAGCATTTT,CASSPPGPQHF
TRBJ2-7,NA,TRBV7-9,NA,TGTGCCAGCAGCTCAGACAGTTACTCCTACGAGCAGTACTTC,CASSSDSYSYEQYF
TRBJ1-5,TRBD1,TRBV5-6,NA,TGTGCCAGCAGCTTGAAGGGGGCAGGGAGCAATCAGCCCCAGCATTTT,CASSLKGAGSNQPQHF
TRBJ2-7,NA,TRBV15,NA,TGTGCCACCAGCAGAGATTCTGTGGACGAGCAGTACTTC,CATSRDSVDEQYF
TRBJ2-2,NA,TRBV14,once,TGTGCCAGCAGCCCCAGACTGTTCACCGGGGAGCTGTTTTTT,CASSPRLFTGELFF
TRBJ2-7,TRBD2,TRBV9,once,TGTGCCAGCAGCCCCTCGCCCAGCGGGAGAACCAACGAGCAGTACTTC,CASSPSPSGRTNEQYF
TRBJ2-5,TRBD2,TRBV14,NA,TGTGCCAGCAGCCAAGATCCCCTAGCGGGAGCTGGGCGCGAGACCCAGTACTTC,CASSQDPLAGAGRETQYF
TRBJ1-4,TRBD1,TRBV13,NA,TGTGCCAGCAGCCAACTCGGTACAGGGGGGTTAAATGAAAAACTGTTTTTT,CASSQLGTGGLNEKLFF
TRBJ2-1,NA,TRBV28,NA,TGTGCCAGCAGTCCTAAACTAGTCTTCCGCTACAATGAGCAGTTCTTC,CASSPKLVFRYNEQFF
TRBJ2-3,TRBD1,TRBV28,NA,TGTGCCAGCAGTTTTCCTACCGCGGGACAGGGGGTCGATACGCAGTATTTT,CASSFPTAGQGVDTQYF
TRBJ2-7,NA,TRBV19,once,TGTGCCAGTAGTCCTTCGGGGGACGAGCAGTACTTC,CASSPSGDEQYF
TRBJ1-1,TRBD1,TRBV7-6,NA,TGTGCCAGCAGGGTTGGACAGGGTGACACTGAAGCTTTCTTT,CASRVGQGDTEAFF
TRBJ1-1,NA,TRBV7-9,NA,TGTGCCAGCAGCTACCCGGGGGGACGGAACACTGAAGCTTTCTTT,CASSYPGGRNTEAFF
TRBJ2-1,NA,TRBV9,once,TGTGCCAGCAGCGAATACGGGAAGATGTCGCCCGGGAATGAGCAGTTCTTC,CASSEYGKMSPGNEQFF
TRBJ2-2,NA,TRBV28,NA,TGTGCCAGCAGCATGACAGGGAACACCGGGGAGCTGTTTTTT,CASSMTGNTGELFF
TRBJ1-5,NA,TRBV11-2,NA,TGTGCCAGCAGCCCGAACACGGATCAGCCCCAGCATTTT,CASSPNTDQPQHF
TRBJ2-7,NA,TRBV7-3,NA,TGTGCCAGCAGCTCCAGCCCTTCGAGGGACTACGAGCAGTACTTC,CASSSSPSRDYEQYF
TRBJ1-5,NA,TRBV7-9,NA,TGTGCCAGCAGCTTAGACAGGCAGCCCCAGCATTTT,CASSLDRQPQHF
TRBJ1-2,TRBD1,TRBV5-4,NA,TGTGCCAGCAGCATCGACAGGGGGCCATATGGCTACACCTTC,CASSIDRGPYGYTF
TRBJ2-2,NA,TRBV5-1,NA,TGCGCCAGCAGCTTGCACCCAGCTCAACTCCCGGGGGAGCTGTTTTTT,CASSLHPAQLPGELFF
TRBJ2-7,NA,TRBV7-9,once,TGTGCCAGCAGCTTTCCCCGAGGCGGGCAGTACTTC,CASSFPRGGQYF
TRBJ2-2,NA,TRBV4-3,NA,TGCGCCAGCAACAACAAATGGGGCGCCGGGGAGCTGTTTTTT,CASNNKWGAGELFF
TRBJ2-7,NA,TRBV5-6,NA,TGTGCCAGCAGCTTGGTCTCAGGGTGGGGATACGAGCAGTACTTC,CASSLVSGWGYEQYF
TRBJ2-1,TRBD2,TRBV7-8,NA,TGTGCCAGCAGCTGGCGAAGGCGGGAGGGAACTCCTATCAATGAGCAGTTCTTC,CASSWRRREGTPINEQFF
TRBJ2-7,TRBD2,TRBV11-1,NA,TGTGCCAGCAGCTTCGATAGCGGGCCCTACGAGCAGTACTTC,CASSFDSGPYEQYF
TRBJ2-7,NA,TRBV7-2,NA,TGTGCCAGCAGCACGCGGCGTTCGCCCTACGAGCAGTACTTC,CASSTRRSPYEQYF
TRBJ2-7,NA,TRBV7-2,NA,TGTGCCAGCAGCTTGTCCGGGGTGAGTCTGGTCGAGCAGTACTTC,CASSLSGVSLVEQYF
TRBJ2-1,NA,TRBV19,NA,TGTGCCAGTAGTACTTCTCGGGGGAGCTCCTACAATGAGCAGTTCTTC,CASSTSRGSSYNEQFF
TRBJ2-1,TRBD2,TRBV27,NA,TGTGCCAGCAGTACTTGGGCGGGGGGATCCTACAATGAGCAGTTCTTC,CASSTWAGGSYNEQFF
TRBJ2-3,TRBD2,TRBV10-3,NA,TGTGCCATCAGTGAGTCGGGGACTAGAGTTGTAGATACGCAGTATTTT,CAISESGTRVVDTQYF
TRBJ2-1,TRBD2,TRBV5-1,NA,TGCGCCAGCAGACTAGCGGGAGGACCCTACAATGAGCAGTTCTTC,CASRLAGGPYNEQFF
TRBJ1-4,NA,TRBV15,NA,TGTGCCACCAGCAGAGACGGCAGTCAAAATGAAAAACTGTTTTTT,CATSRDGSQNEKLFF
TRBJ2-1,NA,TRBV27,NA,TGTGCCAGCACCTCGGCGCAGGCCTACTATGAGCAGTTCTTC,CASTSAQAYYEQFF
TRBJ1-6,TRBD1,TRBV25-1,NA,TGTGCCAGCAGTGAATTCTTAACAGGGGACTATAATTCACCCCTCCACTTT,CASSEFLTGDYNSPLHF
TRBJ2-3,TRBD2,TRBV6-5,NA,TGTGCCAGCAGTCCGGGACTAGCGGGAGATACGCAGTATTTT,CASSPGLAGDTQYF
TRBJ1-1,NA,TRBV2,NA,TGTGCCAGCAGTGACACTCTGGCAGCTTTCTTT,CASSDTLAAFF
TRBJ1-1,TRBD1,TRBV11-2,NA,TGTGCCAGCAGCTCCTCGACAGGGGGCACTGAAGCTTTCTTT,CASSSSTGGTEAFF
TRBJ1-3,TRBD1,TRBV25-1,NA,TGTGCCAGCAGTGAATATATAAGCAGGGGGGACACCATATATTTT,CASSEYISRGDTIYF
TRBJ2-1,NA,TRBV28,NA,TGTGCCAGCAGTTTTAGGCAGTTCAATGAGCAGTTCTTC,CASSFRQFNEQFF
TRBJ2-3,TRBD2,TRBV2,NA,TGTGCCAGCAGTGAACTTGGTCTAGCGGGAGCCACAGATACGCAGTATTTT,CASSELGLAGATDTQYF
TRBJ2-7,TRBD2,TRBV27,once,TGTGCCAGCAATCTAGCGGGAGGGCCCTCGGAGCAGTACTTC,CASNLAGGPSEQYF
TRBJ2-3,NA,TRBV5-1,NA,TGCGCCAGCAGGTCATTTGGCACAGATACGCAGTATTTT,CASRSFGTDTQYF
TRBJ1-2,NA,TRBV5-5,few,TGTGCCAGCAGCCTCTGGACAGCCTATGGCTACACCTTC,CASSLWTAYGYTF